The 19 T cell receptor beta chains reported below all come from one sample, sequenced in a study of blood T cells in healthy people across ages (dated by TCRdb to 2015 to 2017). The method was 5' RACE. The data were produced on an Illumina HiSeq 2500. A second PCR of about 7 to 12 cycles was run with a J-beta primer mix and a sample-barcoded 5' primer. The raw public reads went through TCRdb reprocessing: fastp at Q25, MiXCR clone calling, in-frame beta chains kept. Records with the same CDR3 protein are collapsed into one entry carrying the most frequent genes and DNA. A total of 1.5 million to 2 million distinct CDR3 sequences appear in this sample, roughly 27% of them only once. Of the sample, 6.5% to 8.5% is held by the ten largest clones. Sequenced input: blood. The source is a woman in her 30s in good health.

This clonotype has at least ten counts. The chain is built from TRBV12-3 or TRBV12-4 and TRBJ2-4; D is tentatively TRBD1 or TRBD2 (5 bases each). V was clipped by 5 bases and J by 0 bases, with 11 bases between them. The CDR3 totals 15 residues. CDR3 in amino acids: CASSMGDIAKNIQYF. The CDR3 DNA reads as TGTGCCAGCAGTATGGGGGATATAGCCAAAAACATTCAGTACTTC.

Concerning this clonotype itself: A read error may explain this, as a much larger clone is one base away. CDR3 loop: CASSSGDTSGTNVLTF. The CDR3 DNA is TGTGCCAGCAGTTCGGGCGATACCTCTGGGACCAACGTCCTGACTTTC. The chain carries TRBV12-3 or TRBV12-4 and TRBJ2-6, with unresolved D. The length of the CDR3 is 16 residues.

This clonotype was detected many times. The chain has TRBV7-2 and TRBJ2-7, with TRBD2 as a possible D gene (6 bases). V dropped 3 bases and J dropped 5 bases, with 17 bases sitting between them. This CDR3 contains 15 residues. Germline CDR1 and CDR2: SGHTA and FQGNSA. The CDR3 nucleotides read TGTGCCAGCAGCTTGACTAGTGTAACCGCACACGAGCAGTACTTC. Amino acids: CASSLTSVTAHEQYF.

The rearrangement joins TRBV12-3 or TRBV12-4 to TRBJ2-1; 8 positions agree with TRBD1. V was clipped by 5 bases and J by 13 bases; unmatched bases: 10. This CDR3 has 13 residues. The CDR3 is CASSTLGQGSQFF. CDR3 nucleotide sequence: TGTGCCAGCAGTACCCTAGGACAGGGATCACAGTTCTTC.

The chain combines TRBV27 with TRBJ2-3; D remains unclear. V lost 6 bases, J lost 4 bases, and 14 bases lay in between. CDR3 length: 14 amino acids. Germline lookup yields CDR1 MNHEY and CDR2 SMNVEV (reference sequence). CDR3 nucleotides: TGTGCCAGCAGCAAAATCTGGTGGGCAGATACGCAGTATTTT. It encodes CASSKIWWADTQYF.

This chain joins TRBV6-5 and TRBJ1-4, with no clear D. The CDR3 has 16 amino acids. Germline CDR1 and CDR2: MNHEY and SVGAGI. With 6 bases removed from V and 0 bases from J, the gap between germline ends came to 14 bases. The CDR3 reads CASRPFLQSTNEKLFF. CDR3 coding DNA: TGTGCCAGCAGACCCTTCCTGCAGTCAACTAATGAAAAACTGTTTTTT.

This clonotype was detected many times. The genes are TRBV10-3 and TRBJ2-7; 10 bases map to TRBD2. CDR3 length: 15 residues. V lost 3 bases and J lost 1; bases outside the gene matches: 3. Germline assignment: CDR1 ENHRY and CDR2 SYGVKD. CDR3 loop: CAISDSGGSSYEQYF. CDR3 sequence (DNA): TGTGCCATCAGTGATAGCGGGGGGTCTTCCTACGAGCAGTACTTC.

V is TRBV20-1 and J is TRBJ2-7; TRBD2 matches at 10 bases. Germline assignment: CDR1 DFQATT and CDR2 SNEGSKA (reference sequence). V shed 1 base, J shed 7 bases, and the junction held 10 bases outside the gene matches. The CDR3 has 15 amino acids. The CDR3: CSARAWPSGSQEQYF. The CDR3 DNA is TGCAGTGCTAGAGCCTGGCCTAGCGGGAGTCAAGAGCAGTACTTC.

The J gene is TRBJ2-2, the V gene TRBV24-1; 11 nucleotides agree with TRBD2. The CDR3 has 17 amino acids. After removal of 4 bases from V and 3 bases from J, the junction contained 6 bases not matched to a gene. Germline V gene sequence: CDR1 KGHDR, CDR2 SFDVKD. CDR3 sequence: CATSDLASGGYTGELFF. The CDR3 region has the DNA TGTGCCACCAGTGACCTCGCTAGCGGGGGGTACACCGGGGAGCTGTTTTTT.

This rearrangement joins TRBV12-3 or TRBV12-4 to TRBJ2-5; perhaps TRBD1 as D (6 bases). This CDR3 spans 14 amino acids. Trimming stripped 6 bases from V and 1 base from J, with 12 bases between. The CDR3 sequence is CASRQGVGQETQYF. CDR3 nucleotides: TGTGCCAGCAGACAGGGTGTAGGCCAAGAGACCCAGTACTTC.

The chain combines TRBV6-2 or TRBV6-3 with TRBJ2-7, with a possible D match to TRBD1 (5 bases). The ends were cut back, 6 bases at V and 2 bases at J, with 8 bases in the middle. CDR3 length: 12 residues. Germline CDR1 and CDR2: MNHEY and SVGEGT. The CDR3 DNA is TGTGCCAGCAGGGGGCCGACCTACGAGCAGTACTTC. The encoded protein is CASRGPTYEQYF.

This clonotype turned up a few times. This chain connects TRBV5-5 to TRBJ1-4, with D possibly TRBD1 on 5 matching bases. The ends were cut back, 2 bases at V and 0 bases at J, with 8 bases in the middle. Germline CDR1 is SGHKS and CDR2 is YYEKEE (reference sequence). The CDR3 sequence is 15 residues long. The CDR3 DNA is TGTGCCAGCAGCTTTCAAGGGGCAACTAATGAAAAACTGTTTTTT. Protein: CASSFQGATNEKLFF.

This clonotype was picked up a small number of times. V gene TRBV7-3 combines with J gene TRBJ2-1; the D is unclear. The CDR3 is 14 amino acids. Per the germline V gene, CDR1 is SGHTA and CDR2 is FQGTGA. The ends were cut back, 5 bases at V and 3 bases at J, with 11 bases in the middle. The CDR3 nucleotides read TGTGCCAGCAGCAAAGACACGAACTACAATGAGCAGTTCTTC. This sequence encodes CASSKDTNYNEQFF.

This chain joins TRBV6-5 and TRBJ1-2, with unresolved D. The V gene's germline CDR1 is MNHEY and CDR2 SVGAGI. The V end was cut by 6 bases, the J end by 4 bases, with 12 bases between. The CDR3 contains 13 residues. CDR3 sequence: CASSHDGVYGYTF. CDR3 DNA: TGTGCCAGCAGCCACGACGGAGTCTATGGCTACACCTTC.

V gene TRBV18 combines with J gene TRBJ1-2; 11 nucleotides agree with TRBD1. Germline V gives CDR1 KGHSH, CDR2 LQKENI. With 6 bases clipped from V and 6 bases from J, the junction kept 9 bases outside the gene matches. There are 15 residues in the CDR3. The chain's CDR3 is CASSGTGGRPNGYTF. CDR3 DNA sequence: TGTGCCAGCTCCGGGACAGGGGGACGCCCAAATGGCTACACCTTC.

This clonotype was seen at least ten times. This clone may be a read error of a much larger clone one base away. The rearrangement uses TRBV5-1 and TRBJ2-5, with 9 bases fitting TRBD1. Germline V gene data show CDR1 as SGHRS and CDR2 as YFSETQ. With 5 bases clipped from V and 1 base from J, the junction kept 3 bases outside the gene matches. The CDR3 length is 14 residues. In DNA form, the CDR3 reads TGCGCCAGCAGTAAGGGACAGGGCCAAGAGACCCAGTACTTC. This codes for CASSKGQGQETQYF.

This clonotype was picked up a small number of times. CDR3 protein: CASTSSGGPNEKLFF. CDR3 coding DNA: TGTGCCAGTACGTCGTCGGGGGGCCCTAATGAAAAACTGTTTTTT. The chain links TRBV27 to TRBJ1-4; a weak D match, TRBD1 (6 bases). CDR3 length equals 15 residues. V shed 9 bases and J shed 3 bases, with 17 bases lying between them. Per germline, CDR1 MNHEY and CDR2 SMNVEV (reference sequence).

This clonotype was detected only a few times. The chain couples TRBV7-3 to TRBJ1-1; D might be TRBD1 (5 bases). V gave up 4 bases and J gave up 1 base, with 19 bases separating them. The germline CDR1 and CDR2 sequences are SGHTA and FQGTGA. CDR3 length: 17 amino acids. CDR3 nucleotides: TGTGCCAGCAGCTCCCAATATCCCGGGACCGAGAACACTGAAGCTTTCTTT. This codes for CASSSQYPGTENTEAFF.

V usage is TRBV29-1 and J usage is TRBJ1-1; possible D gene TRBD1, 6 bases. Germline V gene sequence: CDR1 SQVTM, CDR2 ANQGSEA. This CDR3 has 13 residues. V was shortened by 8 bases and J by 5 bases, with 18 bases between the two germline ends. DNA of the CDR3: TGCAGCTCTGGGAGGACAGTCGAAACTGAAGCTTTCTTT. The encoded protein is CSSGRTVETEAFF.